These T cell receptor beta chains were read from a single sample in a study of blood T cell repertoires in COVID-19. Data came from immunoSEQ multiplex PCR; TCRdb stores just in-frame clones and leaves some out. Of 300,000 to 350,000 clones listed, over 75% are singletons. Sequenced material: peripheral blood. These receptors originate from a woman aged 30 to 39 with COVID-19, enrolled during active disease. The CDR3 runs from the conserved cysteine through the conserved F or W. Each record gives: CDR3 DNA, CDR3 protein, V gene, J gene, clone size, D gene. A D gene is named only where the DNA matches it firmly. Part of the rows lack a size; the others show once, few, many or a class for expanded clones.

CDR3nt: TGTGCCAGCAGCTTGGGGGACACCCTATATTCACCCCTCCACTTT
CDR3aa: CASSLGDTLYSPLHF
v_gene: TRBV5-6
j_gene: TRBJ1-6
abundance: -
d_gene: -

CDR3nt: TGTGCCAGCAGTTACTTAAGCGGGAGGGACTACGAGCAGTACTTC
CDR3aa: CASSYLSGRDYEQYF
v_gene: TRBV6-2/TRBV6-3
j_gene: TRBJ2-7
abundance: -
d_gene: TRBD2

CDR3nt: TGTGCCAGCAGCGCATACCGCGGGAGTCCCTACGAGCAGTACTTC
CDR3aa: CASSAYRGSPYEQYF
v_gene: TRBV11-2
j_gene: TRBJ2-7
abundance: once
d_gene: TRBD2

CDR3nt: TGTGCCAGCTCGGACAGGTTCTCTGGAAACACCATATATTTT
CDR3aa: CASSDRFSGNTIYF
v_gene: TRBV6-6
j_gene: TRBJ1-3
abundance: -
d_gene: TRBD1

CDR3nt: TGCGCCAGCAGTGAGTCGTCGTATGGCTACACCTTC
CDR3aa: CASSESSYGYTF
v_gene: TRBV10-1
j_gene: TRBJ1-2
abundance: -
d_gene: -

CDR3nt: TGTGCCAGCAGTCGCACTAGCGGGATTGGCAATGAGCAGTTCTTC
CDR3aa: CASSRTSGIGNEQFF
v_gene: TRBV28
j_gene: TRBJ2-1
abundance: -
d_gene: TRBD2

CDR3nt: TGTGCCACCACGACTAGGAGCACAGATACGCAGTATTTT
CDR3aa: CATTTRSTDTQYF
v_gene: TRBV15
j_gene: TRBJ2-3
abundance: -
d_gene: -

CDR3nt: TGTGCCAGCAGCGTAGTGGGGGGAGGCGGCGAGCAGTACTTC
CDR3aa: CASSVVGGGGEQYF
v_gene: TRBV9
j_gene: TRBJ2-7
abundance: once
d_gene: -

CDR3nt: TGTGCCAGTAGTGGACAGGAGAACACTGAAGCTTTCTTT
CDR3aa: CASSGQENTEAFF
v_gene: TRBV19
j_gene: TRBJ1-1
abundance: -
d_gene: TRBD1

CDR3nt: TGTGCCAGCAGTCAGACAGGGAAAAGTGGCTACACCTTC
CDR3aa: CASSQTGKSGYTF
v_gene: TRBV6-5
j_gene: TRBJ1-2
abundance: -
d_gene: TRBD1

CDR3nt: TGCGCCAGCAGCCCGGCCACTAGCGTAACCCCTGAGCAGTTCTTC
CDR3aa: CASSPATSVTPEQFF
v_gene: TRBV5-1
j_gene: TRBJ2-1
abundance: -
d_gene: TRBD2

CDR3nt: TGTGCCAGCAGCTTAGTCCCTTTGTCGCTAGCGGGAGTCTACGAGCAGTACTTC
CDR3aa: CASSLVPLSLAGVYEQYF
v_gene: TRBV7-2
j_gene: TRBJ2-7
abundance: -
d_gene: TRBD2

CDR3nt: TGTGCCAGCAGCCAAGAGGTCGCTAGCGGGTATCAAGATACGCAGTATTTT
CDR3aa: CASSQEVASGYQDTQYF
v_gene: TRBV3-1/TRBV3-2
j_gene: TRBJ2-3
abundance: -
d_gene: TRBD2

CDR3nt: TGTGCCAGCAGCGGACAGGGCGGCTCACCCCTCCACTTT
CDR3aa: CASSGQGGSPLHF
v_gene: TRBV6-4
j_gene: TRBJ1-6
abundance: -
d_gene: TRBD1

CDR3nt: TGTGCCAGCACCAAACAGGCTTACAATCAGCCCCAGCATTTT
CDR3aa: CASTKQAYNQPQHF
v_gene: TRBV5-6
j_gene: TRBJ1-5
abundance: few
d_gene: -

CDR3nt: TGTGCCAGCAGTTTCGGACAGGGAGTGAACACTGAAGCTTTCTTT
CDR3aa: CASSFGQGVNTEAFF
v_gene: TRBV28
j_gene: TRBJ1-1
abundance: -
d_gene: TRBD1

CDR3nt: TGTGCCAGCAGCTTGATACAGGGCGAAAAACTGTTTTTT
CDR3aa: CASSLIQGEKLFF
v_gene: TRBV5-6
j_gene: TRBJ1-4
abundance: -
d_gene: -

CDR3nt: TGTGCCACCTCGGACAGGACCGGGGCCAACGTCCTGACTTTC
CDR3aa: CATSDRTGANVLTF
v_gene: TRBV10-3
j_gene: TRBJ2-6
abundance: once
d_gene: TRBD1

CDR3nt: TGTGCCAGCAGTGAAAAACCGGGACAGGGTGTTTCTGGGGCCAACGTCCTGACTTTC
CDR3aa: CASSEKPGQGVSGANVLTF
v_gene: TRBV2
j_gene: TRBJ2-6
abundance: -
d_gene: TRBD1

CDR3nt: TGTGCCAGTAAACAGGATAGCACCGAGAACACCATATATTTT
CDR3aa: CASKQDSTENTIYF
v_gene: TRBV19
j_gene: TRBJ1-3
abundance: few
d_gene: -

CDR3nt: TGTGCCAGCAGTTTATCGAACCCCAGGTCATCCTATGGCTACACCTTC
CDR3aa: CASSLSNPRSSYGYTF
v_gene: TRBV27
j_gene: TRBJ1-2
abundance: -
d_gene: -

CDR3nt: TGCGCCAGCAGCTCATCGCCGACAGCAACTAATGAAAAACTGTTTTTT
CDR3aa: CASSSSPTATNEKLFF
v_gene: TRBV5-1
j_gene: TRBJ1-4
abundance: -
d_gene: -

CDR3nt: TGCAGTGCTAGTAGGCCTTCTCAGGATAATTCACCCCTCCACTTT
CDR3aa: CSASRPSQDNSPLHF
v_gene: TRBV20-1
j_gene: TRBJ1-6
abundance: -
d_gene: -